This T cell receptor (beta chain) was profiled in a study of human T cells and chemical hapten exposure. As for the study in general: Patients additionally received therapeutic doses of diphenylcyclopropenone on the scalp once a week, and this continued throughout the roughly 25-week study.

This sample's time point: patch test 3, about 24 weeks after DPC sensitization. Noted treatment: therapeutic diphenylcyclopropenone sensitization with weekly scalp DPC. This clonotype is a singleton in its sample. Antigen specificity is unknown. General study results and limits: Donors' alopecia may make their immune response differ from healthy people's. Expanded TCRs clustered into significantly more large CDR3 similarity groups than controls, the analysis revealed.

MiXCR, run by TCRdb on the RACE reads, gives a single entry per CDR3 protein. The table has about 200,000 distinct CDR3 sequences, around a quarter seen once. The length of the CDR3 is 16 residues. The J segment lost 7 bases and the V segment lost 5 bases, leaving 14 bases of the junction unmatched. From germline, CDR1 is MNHEY and CDR2 SMNVEV (reference sequence). The sequence came from a woman in her 40s with alopecia areata. Some clones in this sample may be carry-over from other donors' samples. V is TRBV27 and J is TRBJ2-7; 10 nucleotides match TRBD2. This material consisted of whole blood, taken in connection with sensitization to the hapten diphenylcyclopropenone (DPC). This CDR3 is CASSHFTSGAVREQYF. The CDR3 DNA is TGTGCCAGCAGTCACTTCACTAGCGGGGCGGTACGTGAGCAGTACTTC.